This T cell receptor beta chain comes out of a study of blood T cells in healthy people across ages. Every donor gave about 9 milliliters of peripheral blood. General study findings and limits: With donor CMV status unknown, expanded clonotype changes were possibly confounded.

Trimming took off 2 bases at V and 7 bases at J, with 11 bases between the two ends. CDR1 is SQVTM and CDR2 is ANQGSEA in the germline V gene. The CDR3 consists of 12 residues. Together with a sample-barcoded 5' primer, a J-beta primer mix was included in a second PCR lasting roughly 6 to 12 cycles. TCRdb used MiXCR to reprocess the 5' RACE reads, holding one entry per CDR3 protein. In the table there are around 1,000,000 distinct CDR3 sequences, around two fifths of which are singletons. Concerning this clonotype itself: Its specificity is not known.

The sequence was collected from a man between 18 and 35 years old in good health. The sample comprised blood. J is TRBJ1-2 and V is TRBV29-1; D remains ambiguous. This CDR3 is CSVEPGGLGYTF. For the CDR3, the DNA is TGCAGCGTTGAACCCGGTGGGCTTGGCTACACCTTC.